These 16 T cell receptor beta chains were sequenced from one sample in a study of CD8 T cells in Susac syndrome (dated by TCRdb to the late 2010s). To prepare the library, the immunoSEQ multiplex PCR assay was applied. RNA was extracted using the RNeasy kit, and roughly 0.5 to 1 microgram was reverse transcribed with random hexamers. TCRdb reanalyzed the raw reads on its own, using fastp at Q25 for trimming and MiXCR for clone calling, and kept in-frame beta chains. Each entry is one CDR3 protein sequence, shown with its most common DNA and genes. Present in this sample are fewer than 350,000 distinct CDR3 sequences, approximately 90% of which were seen just once. Roughly 0.2% of the sample belongs to the ten largest clones. What was sequenced was CD8+ T cells from PBMCs. These receptors originate from a human donor with multiple sclerosis.

The gene calls are TRBV29-1 and TRBJ2-2; tentative D call: TRBD1 (5 bases). The ends were cut back, 7 bases at V and 4 bases at J, with 10 bases in the middle. This CDR3 spans 12 amino acids. Germline assignment: CDR1 SQVTM and CDR2 ANQGSEA. CDR3 loop: CSASRVTGELFF. DNA of the CDR3: TGCAGCGCCTCCAGGGTCACCGGGGAGCTGTTTTTT.

Comment on this clonotype: One end of the junction fails to match germline, which may point to a read error. The V and J genes are TRBV7-2 and TRBJ2-1; 10 nucleotides align to TRBD2. Germline loops: CDR1 SGHTA, CDR2 FQGNSA. CDR3 size: 15 residues. The CDR3 loop reads CASSLGTSDYNEQFF. The DNA of the CDR3 is TGTGCCAGCAGTTTAGGGACTAGCGACTACAATGAGCAGTTCTTC.

This rearrangement joins TRBV9 to TRBJ2-2; 8 nucleotides agree with TRBD1. CDR1 and CDR2 (germline): SGDLS, YYNGEE. V dropped 0 bases and J dropped 0; count of bases not matched to a gene: 4. The length of the CDR3 is 17 residues. CDR3 nucleotides: TGTGCCAGCAGCGTAGGAAGGGGACAGGCGAACACCGGGGAGCTGTTTTTT. Protein: CASSVGRGQANTGELFF.

The chain employs TRBV2 and TRBJ2-2; TRBD2 agrees at 7 bases. The CDR3 consists of 17 residues. V was clipped by 7 bases and J by 1 base; unmatched bases: 12. CDR1 SNHLY and CDR2 FYNNEI come from the germline V gene. The CDR3 protein is CASKRRVQRGNTGELFF. The DNA for the CDR3 is TGTGCCAGCAAAAGACGGGTCCAGCGGGGGAACACCGGGGAGCTGTTTTTT.

The rearrangement links TRBV5-5 to TRBJ2-1, with TRBD2 identical over 9 bases. J was trimmed by 7 bases and V by 3 bases; bases with no gene match: 8. The CDR3 totals 15 residues. Germline V gene lookup returns CDR1 SGHKS and CDR2 YYEKEE (reference sequence). The CDR3 reads CASSWGLAALNEQFF. CDR3 in DNA: TGTGCCAGCAGCTGGGGACTAGCCGCCTTAAATGAGCAGTTCTTC.

The CDR3 region is CASLHFGGTGELFF. The CDR3 nucleotides read TGTGCCAGTTTACATTTCGGAGGGACCGGGGAGCTGTTTTTT. V usage is TRBV19 and J usage is TRBJ2-2; a possible D gene is TRBD2 (6 bases). Per the germline V gene, CDR1 is LNHDA and CDR2 is SQIVND (reference sequence). The V end was cut by 8 bases, the J end by 5 bases, with 15 bases between. The CDR3 is 14 residues long. Based on the CDR3 plus reference TRBV19 and TRBJ2-2, the full variable domain is DGGITQSPKYLFRKEGQNVTLSCEQNLNHDAMYWYRQDPGQGLRLIYYSQIVNDFQKGDIAEGYSVSREKKESFPLTVTSAQKNPTAFYLCASLHFGGTGELFFGEGSRLTVL.

This chain links TRBV29-1 with TRBJ2-7; D remains unclear. V lost 7 bases, J lost 5 bases, and 9 bases lay in between. Per germline, CDR1 SQVTM and CDR2 ANQGSEA. The CDR3 totals 10 residues. The DNA of the CDR3 is TGCAGCGGGTACTCGGACGAGCAGTACTTC. Its protein is CSGYSDEQYF.

The chain combines TRBV10-3 with TRBJ2-3; tentatively, D is TRBD1 (6 bases). CDR1 and CDR2 (germline): ENHRY, SYGVKD. Trimming took off 11 bases at V and 6 bases at J, with 18 bases between the two ends. This CDR3 has 13 residues. The chain's CDR3 is CAAGTLGADTQYF. In DNA form, the CDR3 reads TGTGCCGCTGGGACACTTGGGGCCGATACGCAGTATTTT.

The chain is built from TRBV19 and TRBJ2-3; TRBD1 matches at 7 bases. The CDR3 totals 16 residues. The trim removed 3 bases at V and 4 bases at J, leaving 10 bases unmatched. Germline V gene data show CDR1 as LNHDA and CDR2 as SQIVND (reference sequence). The CDR3 spells CASSIIGGEFSDTQYF. The CDR3 DNA follows: TGTGCCAGTAGTATTATAGGGGGCGAGTTCTCAGATACGCAGTATTTT.

This sequence joins TRBV7-9 and TRBJ2-7, with a weak D call TRBD1 (5 bases). Germline values: CDR1 SEHNR, CDR2 FQNEAQ (reference sequence). The CDR3 is 17 residues long. Trimming removed 4 bases from V and 3 bases from J, with 22 bases in between. CDR3 protein: CASSYWGSSLPDYEQYF. The CDR3, as DNA: TGTGCCAGCAGCTACTGGGGCAGTAGTCTCCCCGACTACGAGCAGTACTTC.

The rearrangement uses TRBV6-2 or TRBV6-3 and TRBJ1-1; 7 nucleotides line up with TRBD1. Germline V gene data show CDR1 as MNHEY and CDR2 as SVGEGT. This CDR3 region has 18 residues. V lost 0 bases and J lost 6; bases outside the gene matches: 16. CDR3 DNA: TGTGCCAGCAGTTACTCGACCGGGACAGCCTTCGTGGGGGCTGAAGCTTTCTTT. Protein sequence: CASSYSTGTAFVGAEAFF.

This chain links TRBV11-2 with TRBJ2-3; D is undetermined. Germline V gene lookup returns CDR1 SGHAT and CDR2 FQNNGV. Trimming shortened V by 6 bases and J by 0 bases, and 19 bases separated the two germline ends. The CDR3 is 17 residues long. The CDR3 DNA sequence: TGTGCCAGCAGTTTAAATCTTGGCCCTCCAAGCACAGATACGCAGTATTTT. Translating it yields CASSLNLGPPSTDTQYF.

V and J are TRBV7-9 and TRBJ2-6; D is possibly TRBD2 (6 bases). The V end was cut by 5 bases, the J end by 2 bases, with 16 bases between. CDR1 is SEHNR and CDR2 is FQNEAQ in the germline V gene (reference sequence). There are 17 residues in the CDR3. The CDR3 loop is CASSPYLRRAGANVLTF. DNA of the CDR3: TGTGCCAGCAGCCCATATCTCAGGAGGGCTGGGGCCAACGTCCTGACTTTC.

V gene TRBV20-1 combines with J gene TRBJ2-5; 8 bases line up with TRBD1. The CDR3 contains 14 residues. The V gene's germline CDR1 is DFQATT and CDR2 SNEGSKA (reference sequence). V dropped 8 bases and J dropped 4; count of bases not matched to a gene: 12. Here the CDR3 DNA reads TGCAGTCATAACAAGCAGGGGGCTCGAGAGACCCAGTACTTC. Translation: CSHNKQGARETQYF.

Note on this clonotype: One junction end does not reproduce the germline sequence, and a read error may be involved. V gene TRBV30 combines with J gene TRBJ1-2; a weak D match, TRBD1 (5 bases). CDR3 length equals 15 residues. The germline V gene has CDR1 GTSNPN and CDR2 SVGIG (reference sequence). Here the CDR3 reads CARSDHPGGVYGYTF. The CDR3 region has the DNA TGTGCCCGGAGTGACCACCCGGGGGGGGTCTATGGCTACACCTTC.

This sequence joins TRBV7-9 and TRBJ2-7; 9 bases fit TRBD1. Germline V gives CDR1 SEHNR, CDR2 FQNEAQ (reference sequence). This CDR3 contains 15 residues. The V segment lost 1 base and the J segment 3 bases; nucleotides outside the gene matches: 4. The CDR3 DNA reads as TGTGCCAGCAGCTTAGTCACAGGGGGCCTCTACGAGCAGTACTTC. This codes for CASSLVTGGLYEQYF.